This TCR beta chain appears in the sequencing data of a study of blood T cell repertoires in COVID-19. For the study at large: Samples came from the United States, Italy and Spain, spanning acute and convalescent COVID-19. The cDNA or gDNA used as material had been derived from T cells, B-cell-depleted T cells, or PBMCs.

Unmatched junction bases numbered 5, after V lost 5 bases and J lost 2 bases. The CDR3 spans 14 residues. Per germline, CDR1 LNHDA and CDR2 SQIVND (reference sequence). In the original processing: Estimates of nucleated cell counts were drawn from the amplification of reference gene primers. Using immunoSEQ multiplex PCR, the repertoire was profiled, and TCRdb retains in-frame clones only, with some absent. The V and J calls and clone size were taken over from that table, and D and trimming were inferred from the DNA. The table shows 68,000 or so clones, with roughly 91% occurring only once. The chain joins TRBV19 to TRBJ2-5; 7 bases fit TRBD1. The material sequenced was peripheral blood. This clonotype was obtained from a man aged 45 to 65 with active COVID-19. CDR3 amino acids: CASSHPGQQETQYF. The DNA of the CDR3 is TGTGCCAGTAGTCATCCGGGACAGCAAGAGACCCAGTACTTC.